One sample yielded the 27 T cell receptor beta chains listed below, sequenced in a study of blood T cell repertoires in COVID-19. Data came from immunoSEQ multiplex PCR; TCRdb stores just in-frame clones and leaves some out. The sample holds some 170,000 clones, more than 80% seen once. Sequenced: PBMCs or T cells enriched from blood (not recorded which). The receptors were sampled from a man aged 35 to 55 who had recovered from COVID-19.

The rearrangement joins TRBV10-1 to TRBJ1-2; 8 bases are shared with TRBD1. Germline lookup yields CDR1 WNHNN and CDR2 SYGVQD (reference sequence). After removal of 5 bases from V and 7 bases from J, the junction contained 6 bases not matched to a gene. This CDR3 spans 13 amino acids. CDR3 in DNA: TGCGCCAGCAGTCCGGACAGGGCGGCTGGCTACACCTTC. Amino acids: CASSPDRAAGYTF.

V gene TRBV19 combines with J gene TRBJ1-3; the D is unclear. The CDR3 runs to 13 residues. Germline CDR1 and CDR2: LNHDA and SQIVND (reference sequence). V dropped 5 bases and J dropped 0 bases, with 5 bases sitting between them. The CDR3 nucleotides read TGTGCCAGTAGTCCCTCCTCTGGAAACACCATATATTTT. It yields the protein CASSPSSGNTIYF. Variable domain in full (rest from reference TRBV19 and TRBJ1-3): DGGITQSPKYLFRKEGQNVTLSCEQNLNHDAMYWYRQDPGQGLRLIYYSQIVNDFQKGDIAEGYSVSREKKESFPLTVTSAQKNPTAFYLCASSPSSGNTIYFGEGSWLTVV.

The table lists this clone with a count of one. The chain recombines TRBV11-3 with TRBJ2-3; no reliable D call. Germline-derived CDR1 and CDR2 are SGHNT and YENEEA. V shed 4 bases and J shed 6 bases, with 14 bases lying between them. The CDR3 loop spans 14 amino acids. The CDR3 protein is CASSSLLVGDTQYF. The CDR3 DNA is TGTGCCAGCAGCTCTCTCCTAGTGGGTGATACGCAGTATTTT.

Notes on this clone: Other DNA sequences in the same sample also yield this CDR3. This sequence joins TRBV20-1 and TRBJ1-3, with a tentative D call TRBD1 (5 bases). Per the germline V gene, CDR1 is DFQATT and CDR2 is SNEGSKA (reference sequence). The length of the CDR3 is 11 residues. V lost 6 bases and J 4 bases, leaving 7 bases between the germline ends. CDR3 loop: CSARQGNTIYF. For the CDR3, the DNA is TGCAGTGCCCGACAGGGAAACACCATATATTTT.

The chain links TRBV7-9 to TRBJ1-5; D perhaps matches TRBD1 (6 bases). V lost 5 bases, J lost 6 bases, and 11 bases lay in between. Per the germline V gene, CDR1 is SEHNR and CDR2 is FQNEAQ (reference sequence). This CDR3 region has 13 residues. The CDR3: CASSIGQSQPQHF. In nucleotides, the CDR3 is TGTGCCAGCAGCATAGGACAGTCTCAGCCCCAGCATTTT.

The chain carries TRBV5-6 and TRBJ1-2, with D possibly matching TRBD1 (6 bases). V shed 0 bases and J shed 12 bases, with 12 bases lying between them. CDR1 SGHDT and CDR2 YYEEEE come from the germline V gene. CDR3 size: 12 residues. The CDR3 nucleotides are TGTGCCAGCAGCTTGGCCAGTGCAGGGGACACCTTC. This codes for CASSLASAGDTF. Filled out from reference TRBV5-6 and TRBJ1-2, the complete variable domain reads DAGVTQSPTHLIKTRGQQVTLRCSPKSGHDTVSWYQQALGQGPQFIFQYYEEEERQRGNFPDRFSGHQFPNYSSELNVNALLLGDSALYLCASSLASAGDTFGSGTRLTVV.

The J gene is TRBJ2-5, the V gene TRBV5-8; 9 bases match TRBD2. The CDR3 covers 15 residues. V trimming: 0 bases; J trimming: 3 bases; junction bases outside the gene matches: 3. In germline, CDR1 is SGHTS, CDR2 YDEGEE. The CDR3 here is CASSLAGTSKETQYF. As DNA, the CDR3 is TGTGCCAGCAGCTTGGCCGGGACTAGCAAAGAGACCCAGTACTTC.

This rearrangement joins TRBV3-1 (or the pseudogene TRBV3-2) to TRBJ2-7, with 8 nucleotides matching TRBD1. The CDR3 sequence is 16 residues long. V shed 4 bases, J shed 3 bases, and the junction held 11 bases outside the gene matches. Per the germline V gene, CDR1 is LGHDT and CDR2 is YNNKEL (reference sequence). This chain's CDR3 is CASSPETEDRDYEQYF. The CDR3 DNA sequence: TGTGCCAGCAGCCCGGAAACGGAGGACAGGGACTACGAGCAGTACTTC.

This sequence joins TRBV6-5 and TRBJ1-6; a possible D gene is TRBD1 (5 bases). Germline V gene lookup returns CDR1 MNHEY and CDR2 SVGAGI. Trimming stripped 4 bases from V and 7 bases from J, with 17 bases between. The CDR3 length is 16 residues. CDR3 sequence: CASSFSPGGTNSPLHF. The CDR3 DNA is TGTGCCAGCAGTTTCAGTCCGGGGGGTACCAATTCACCCCTCCACTTT.

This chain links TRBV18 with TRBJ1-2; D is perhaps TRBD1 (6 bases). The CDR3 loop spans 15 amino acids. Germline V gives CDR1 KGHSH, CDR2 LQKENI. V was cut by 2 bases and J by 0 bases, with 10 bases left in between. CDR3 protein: CASSPEQGANYGYTF. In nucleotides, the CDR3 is TGTGCCAGCTCACCAGAACAGGGTGCTAACTATGGCTACACCTTC.

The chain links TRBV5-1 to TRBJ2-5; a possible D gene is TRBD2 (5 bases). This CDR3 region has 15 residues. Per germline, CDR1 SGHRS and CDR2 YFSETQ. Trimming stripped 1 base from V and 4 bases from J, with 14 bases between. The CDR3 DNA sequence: TGCGCCAGCAGCTTGTTCAACGAGGGCGGAGAGACCCAGTACTTC. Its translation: CASSLFNEGGETQYF.

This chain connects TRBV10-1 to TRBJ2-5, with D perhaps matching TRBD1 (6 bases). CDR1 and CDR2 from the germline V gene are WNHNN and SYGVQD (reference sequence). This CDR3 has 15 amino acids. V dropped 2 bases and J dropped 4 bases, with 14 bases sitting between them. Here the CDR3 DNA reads TGCGCCAGCAGTGAGATACAGGGTCTTGGAGAGACCCAGTACTTC. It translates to CASSEIQGLGETQYF.

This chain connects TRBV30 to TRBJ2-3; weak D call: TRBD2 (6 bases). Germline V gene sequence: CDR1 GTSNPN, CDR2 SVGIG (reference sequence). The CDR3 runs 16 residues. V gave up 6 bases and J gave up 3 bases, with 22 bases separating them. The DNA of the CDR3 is TGTGCCTGTGACCGGGACTCCCGAAGTCGTACAGATACGCAGTATTTT. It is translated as CACDRDSRSRTDTQYF.

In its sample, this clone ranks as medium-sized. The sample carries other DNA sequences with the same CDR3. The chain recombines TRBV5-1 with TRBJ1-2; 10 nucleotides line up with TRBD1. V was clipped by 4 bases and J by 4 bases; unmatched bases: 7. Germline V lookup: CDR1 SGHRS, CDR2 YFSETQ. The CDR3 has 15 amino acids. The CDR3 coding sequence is TGCGCCAGCAGCCCGTTGACAGGGGGCAGCTATGGCTACACCTTC. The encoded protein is CASSPLTGGSYGYTF. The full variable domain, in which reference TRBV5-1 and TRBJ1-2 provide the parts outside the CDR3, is KAGVTQTPRYLIKTRGQQVTLSCSPISGHRSVSWYQQTPGQGLQFLFEYFSETQRNKGNFPGRFSGRQFSNSRSEMNVSTLELGDSALYLCASSPLTGGSYGYTFGSGTRLTVV.

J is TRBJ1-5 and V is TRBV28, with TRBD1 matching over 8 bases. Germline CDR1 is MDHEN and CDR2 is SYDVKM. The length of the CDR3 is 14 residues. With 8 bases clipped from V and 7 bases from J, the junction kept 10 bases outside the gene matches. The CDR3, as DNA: TGTGCCAGCGTCCCCGGGGACAGGATCCAGCCCCAGCATTTT. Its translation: CASVPGDRIQPQHF.

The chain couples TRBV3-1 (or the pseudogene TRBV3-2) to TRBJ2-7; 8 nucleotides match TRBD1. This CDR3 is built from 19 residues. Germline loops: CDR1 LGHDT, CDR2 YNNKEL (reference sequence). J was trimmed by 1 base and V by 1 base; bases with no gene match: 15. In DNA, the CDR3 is TGTGCCAGCAGCCAAGGCAGAAAAACGGGGACAGGACCTTCCTACGAGCAGTACTTC. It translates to CASSQGRKTGTGPSYEQYF.

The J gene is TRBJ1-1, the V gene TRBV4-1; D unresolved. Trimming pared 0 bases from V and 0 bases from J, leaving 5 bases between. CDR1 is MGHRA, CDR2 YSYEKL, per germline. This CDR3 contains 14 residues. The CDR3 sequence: CASSQDPVNTEAFF. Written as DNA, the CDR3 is TGCGCCAGCAGCCAAGATCCCGTGAACACTGAAGCTTTCTTT.

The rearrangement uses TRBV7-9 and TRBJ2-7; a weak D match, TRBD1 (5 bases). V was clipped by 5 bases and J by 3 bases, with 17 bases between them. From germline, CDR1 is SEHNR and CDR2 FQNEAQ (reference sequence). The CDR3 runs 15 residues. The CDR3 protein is CASSASLRGNYEQYF. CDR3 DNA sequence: TGTGCCAGCAGCGCATCCTTAAGGGGAAACTACGAGCAGTACTTC.

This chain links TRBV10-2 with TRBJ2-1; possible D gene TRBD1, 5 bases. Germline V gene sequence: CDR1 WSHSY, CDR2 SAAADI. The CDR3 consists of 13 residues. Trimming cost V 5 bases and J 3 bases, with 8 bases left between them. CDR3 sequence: CASSYTGYNEQFF. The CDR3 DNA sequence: TGCGCCAGCAGTTATACAGGCTACAATGAGCAGTTCTTC.

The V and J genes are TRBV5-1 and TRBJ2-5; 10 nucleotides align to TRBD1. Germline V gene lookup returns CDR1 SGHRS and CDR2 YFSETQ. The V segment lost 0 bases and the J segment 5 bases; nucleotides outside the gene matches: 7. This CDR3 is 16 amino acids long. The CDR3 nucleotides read TGCGCCAGCAGCTTGGTGGGACAGGGGACGGGGGAGACCCAGTACTTC. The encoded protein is CASSLVGQGTGETQYF.

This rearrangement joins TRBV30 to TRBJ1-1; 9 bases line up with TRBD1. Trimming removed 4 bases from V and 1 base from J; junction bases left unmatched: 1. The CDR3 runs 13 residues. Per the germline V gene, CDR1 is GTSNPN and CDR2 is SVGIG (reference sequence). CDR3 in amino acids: CAWKTGGNTEAFF. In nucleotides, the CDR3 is TGTGCCTGGAAGACAGGGGGGAACACTGAAGCTTTCTTT.

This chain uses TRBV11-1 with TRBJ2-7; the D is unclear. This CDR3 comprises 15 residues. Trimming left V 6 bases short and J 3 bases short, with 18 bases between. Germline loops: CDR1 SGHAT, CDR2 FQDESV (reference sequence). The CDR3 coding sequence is TGTGCCAGCAGTCTAAGGTCCCAGGATGGCTACGAGCAGTACTTC. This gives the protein CASSLRSQDGYEQYF. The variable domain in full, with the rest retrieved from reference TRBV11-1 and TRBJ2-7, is EAEVAQSPRYKITEKSQAVAFWCDPISGHATLYWYRQILGQGPELLVQFQDESVVDDSQLPKDRFSAERLKGVDSTLKIQPAELGDSAMYLCASSLRSQDGYEQYFGPGTRLTVT.

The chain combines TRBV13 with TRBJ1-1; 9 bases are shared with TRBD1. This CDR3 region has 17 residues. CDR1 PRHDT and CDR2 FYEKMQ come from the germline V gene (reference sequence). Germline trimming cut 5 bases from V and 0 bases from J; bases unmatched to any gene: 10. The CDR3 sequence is CASSLPRTGALNTEAFF. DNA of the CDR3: TGTGCCAGCAGCCTCCCCCGGACAGGGGCGTTGAACACTGAAGCTTTCTTT.

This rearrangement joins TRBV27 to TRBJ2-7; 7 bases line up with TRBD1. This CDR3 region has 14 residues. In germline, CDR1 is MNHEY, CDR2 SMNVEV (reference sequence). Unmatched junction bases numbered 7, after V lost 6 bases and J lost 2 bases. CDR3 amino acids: CASSTNRGAYEQYF. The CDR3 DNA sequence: TGTGCCAGCAGCACCAACAGGGGCGCCTACGAGCAGTACTTC.

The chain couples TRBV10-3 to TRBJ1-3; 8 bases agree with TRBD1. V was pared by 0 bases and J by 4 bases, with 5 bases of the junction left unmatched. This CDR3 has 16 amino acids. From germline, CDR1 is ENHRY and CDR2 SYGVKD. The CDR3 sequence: CAISESTRDRGNTIYF. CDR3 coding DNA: TGTGCCATCAGTGAGTCGACTCGGGACAGGGGAAACACCATATATTTT.

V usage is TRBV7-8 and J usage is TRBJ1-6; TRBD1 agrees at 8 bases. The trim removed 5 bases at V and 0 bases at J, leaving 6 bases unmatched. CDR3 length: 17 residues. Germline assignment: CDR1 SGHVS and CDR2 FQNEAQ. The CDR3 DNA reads TGTGCCAGCAGCATTTCTACAGGGGGCTCCTATAATTCACCCCTCCACTTT. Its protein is CASSISTGGSYNSPLHF.

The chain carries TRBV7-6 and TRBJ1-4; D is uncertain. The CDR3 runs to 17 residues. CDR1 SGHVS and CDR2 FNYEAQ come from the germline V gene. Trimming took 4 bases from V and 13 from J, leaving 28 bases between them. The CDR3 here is CASSSGRPELGAAGLFF. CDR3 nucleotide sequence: TGTGCCAGCAGCTCCGGCCGTCCGGAACTAGGCGCGGCAGGACTGTTTTTT.